Shown below are 32 T cell receptor beta chains from a single sample sequenced in a study of blood T cell repertoires in COVID-19. Clones were sequenced by immunoSEQ multiplex PCR, and TCRdb holds only the in-frame ones, with some missing. The sample lists about 220,000 clones; 80% to 85% were seen once. Source material: peripheral blood. The source is a woman in her 30s who had recovered from COVID-19.

The chain combines TRBV27 with TRBJ2-7; 8 positions match TRBD1. V dropped 2 bases and J dropped 3; count of bases not matched to a gene: 6. The CDR3 is made up of 15 amino acids. The germline V gene has CDR1 MNHEY and CDR2 SMNVEV (reference sequence). The CDR3 DNA reads as TGTGCCAGCAGTTTAAGGGACAGGTCCATCTACGAGCAGTACTTC. As protein: CASSLRDRSIYEQYF.

V usage is TRBV13 and J usage is TRBJ2-5, with D possibly matching TRBD1 (5 bases). This CDR3 has 12 amino acids. Trimming shortened V by 2 bases and J by 5 bases, and 6 bases separated the two germline ends. Per germline, CDR1 PRHDT and CDR2 FYEKMQ (reference sequence). This CDR3 reads CASSLQGETQYF. The DNA of the CDR3 is TGTGCCAGCAGCTTACAGGGCGAGACCCAGTACTTC.

The chain employs TRBV5-5 and TRBJ1-5; possibly TRBD1 for D (6 bases). Germline CDR1 and CDR2: SGHKS and YYEKEE (reference sequence). V gave up 3 bases and J gave up 4 bases, with 11 bases separating them. The CDR3 spans 14 residues. The CDR3 loop is CASSSNTGNQPQHF. The CDR3 nucleotides read TGTGCCAGCAGCTCGAATACAGGGAATCAGCCCCAGCATTTT.

There are a few counts of this clone. The chain employs TRBV5-6 and TRBJ2-3; the match to TRBD1 covers 7 bases. In germline, CDR1 is SGHDT, CDR2 YYEEEE. Germline trimming cut 2 bases from V and 5 bases from J; bases unmatched to any gene: 11. This CDR3 spans 16 amino acids. In nucleotides, the CDR3 is TGTGCCAGCAGCTTACGGACAGGTCATATCGGAGATACGCAGTATTTT. It is translated as CASSLRTGHIGDTQYF.

The gene calls are TRBV9 and TRBJ2-1; 10 bases agree with TRBD1. In germline, CDR1 is SGDLS, CDR2 YYNGEE. V dropped 3 bases and J dropped 4; count of bases not matched to a gene: 7. The CDR3 runs to 16 residues. The CDR3 loop is CASSAFGTGAYNEQFF. DNA of the CDR3: TGTGCCAGCAGCGCCTTTGGGACAGGGGCGTACAATGAGCAGTTCTTC.

The gene calls are TRBV14 and TRBJ2-7, with 10 bases aligning to TRBD1. This CDR3 region has 16 residues. CDR1 is SGHDN and CDR2 is FVKESK in the germline V gene. Trimming cost V 4 bases and J 2 bases; bases outside gene matches: 8. This CDR3 reads CASSPGTGVRTYEQYF. In DNA, the CDR3 is TGTGCCAGCAGCCCAGGGACAGGGGTGAGGACCTACGAGCAGTACTTC. Looking up the rest from reference TRBV14 and TRBJ2-7 gives the full variable domain: EAGVTQFPSHSVIEKGQTVTLRCDPISGHDNLYWYRRVMGKEIKFLLHFVKESKQDESGMPNNRFLAERTGGTYSTLKVQPAELEDSGVYFCASSPGTGVRTYEQYFGPGTRLTVT.

The genes are TRBV7-2 and TRBJ2-3; D unresolved. CDR1 is SGHTA and CDR2 is FQGNSA in the germline V gene. V lost 5 bases, J lost 6 bases, and 12 bases lay in between. This CDR3 region has 13 residues. Written as DNA, the CDR3 is TGTGCCAGCAGCCCCGTCAGGTCGGATACGCAGTATTTT. Translating it yields CASSPVRSDTQYF.

The rearrangement joins TRBV7-9 to TRBJ2-7, with TRBD1 matching 7 bases. This CDR3 region has 14 residues. With V trimmed by 5 bases and J by 0 bases, 4 bases remained unmatched. Per germline, CDR1 SEHNR and CDR2 FQNEAQ (reference sequence). CDR3 sequence (DNA): TGTGCCAGCAGCCCCCGGGACAGCTCCTACGAGCAGTACTTC. Its translation: CASSPRDSSYEQYF.

The chain joins TRBV29-1 to TRBJ2-5; tentative D call: TRBD2 (5 bases). This CDR3 contains 15 residues. Looked up from germline, CDR1 is SQVTM and CDR2 is ANQGSEA. V gave up 3 bases and J gave up 4 bases, with 18 bases separating them. In nucleotides, the CDR3 is TGCAGCGTTGATCCCGTAAGCGGAGTGGGAGAGACCCAGTACTTC. Translation: CSVDPVSGVGETQYF.

The genes are TRBV7-2 and TRBJ2-7, with TRBD2 matching over 11 bases. J gave up 6 bases and V 5 bases, and 9 bases lay outside the gene matches. Germline CDR1 SGHTA, CDR2 FQGNSA. This CDR3 has 15 residues. In DNA, the CDR3 is TGTGCCAGCAGCATTACTAGCGGGAGAAGGTCCGAGCAGTACTTC. Its protein product is CASSITSGRRSEQYF.

The chain joins TRBV19 to TRBJ2-6, with D uncertain. Germline V gene sequence: CDR1 LNHDA, CDR2 SQIVND (reference sequence). The length of the CDR3 is 15 residues. Trimming left V 1 base short and J 1 base short, with 5 bases between. The CDR3 bases are TGTGCCAGTAGTATAGGACTGTCTGGGGCCAACGTCCTGACTTTC. This encodes CASSIGLSGANVLTF.

The chain couples TRBV6-5 to TRBJ2-5, with 9 bases fitting TRBD1. The germline gives CDR1 MNHEY, CDR2 SVGAGI. With V trimmed by 6 bases and J by 4 bases, 6 bases remained unmatched. The CDR3 contains 14 residues. CDR3 bases: TGTGCCAGCAGCCCAGGGACAGGGCCAGAGACCCAGTACTTC. It yields the protein CASSPGTGPETQYF.

V and J are TRBV5-4 and TRBJ1-1, with a tentative D call TRBD1 (5 bases). Trimming took off 4 bases at V and 4 bases at J, with 17 bases between the two ends. The CDR3 is 15 amino acids. Germline V gene lookup returns CDR1 SGHNT and CDR2 YYREEE (reference sequence). This CDR3 reads CASSRYPDILTEAFF. The CDR3 DNA reads TGTGCCAGCAGCCGATACCCGGACATCCTCACTGAAGCTTTCTTT.

The chain carries TRBV19 and TRBJ2-7; 8 nucleotides agree with TRBD1. Germline values: CDR1 LNHDA, CDR2 SQIVND (reference sequence). The CDR3 consists of 15 residues. Trimming at V came to 6 bases and at J to 1 base, leaving 8 bases not matched to a gene. The CDR3 DNA reads as TGTGCCAGTAGCCCCGGACAGGGACAATCCTACGAGCAGTACTTC. Amino acid sequence: CASSPGQGQSYEQYF. Filled out from reference TRBV19 and TRBJ2-7, the complete variable domain reads DGGITQSPKYLFRKEGQNVTLSCEQNLNHDAMYWYRQDPGQGLRLIYYSQIVNDFQKGDIAEGYSVSREKKESFPLTVTSAQKNPTAFYLCASSPGQGQSYEQYFGPGTRLTVT.

The rearrangement joins TRBV21-1 to TRBJ2-2; TRBD1, the D gene given by the table, was not confirmed from the DNA. TRBV21-1 is annotated as a pseudogene. The CDR3 totals 18 residues. The CDR3 DNA follows: TGTGCCAGCAGCAAAGTAGGAAGGGCAGGGGGCGCCAACGGGGAGCTGTTTTTT. This codes for CASSKVGRAGGANGELFF.

The rearrangement links TRBV5-1 to TRBJ2-7; D gene ambiguous. Trimming stripped 0 bases from V and 0 bases from J, with 13 bases between. This CDR3 is 16 amino acids long. The germline CDR1 and CDR2 sequences are SGHRS and YFSETQ. In nucleotides, the CDR3 is TGCGCCAGCAGCTTGGATACGGGTTTCTCCTCCTACGAGCAGTACTTC. This encodes CASSLDTGFSSYEQYF.

The chain couples TRBV19 to TRBJ1-5, with 8 bases identical to TRBD1. Germline values: CDR1 LNHDA, CDR2 SQIVND (reference sequence). CDR3 size: 13 residues. Trimming removed 7 bases from V and 4 bases from J; junction bases left unmatched: 3. The CDR3 region has the DNA TGTGCCAGTAAAGGACAGGGAAATCAGCCCCAGCATTTT. Translating it yields CASKGQGNQPQHF. The entire variable domain, with the rest obtained from reference TRBV19 and TRBJ1-5, is as follows: DGGITQSPKYLFRKEGQNVTLSCEQNLNHDAMYWYRQDPGQGLRLIYYSQIVNDFQKGDIAEGYSVSREKKESFPLTVTSAQKNPTAFYLCASKGQGNQPQHFGDGTRLSIL.

The CDR3 reads CASSLGVAGTPYNEQFF. The DNA of the CDR3 is TGTGCCAGCAGCTTAGGGGTAGCGGGAACCCCCTACAATGAGCAGTTCTTC. This chain links TRBV11-3 with TRBJ2-1, with 8 bases lining up with TRBD2. The CDR3 has 17 residues. Germline V gene data show CDR1 as SGHNT and CDR2 as YENEEA. The trim removed 1 base at V and 2 bases at J, leaving 7 bases unmatched.

CDR3 coding DNA: TGCGCCAGCAGTGATAGCGTGCTGGGGGGTGAGCAGTTCTTC. Translation gives CASSDSVLGGEQFF. J is TRBJ2-1 and V is TRBV10-2, with D possibly TRBD2 on 6 matching bases. Per germline, CDR1 WSHSY and CDR2 SAAADI. This CDR3 comprises 14 residues. The ends were cut back, 3 bases at V and 9 bases at J, with 15 bases in the middle.

This chain connects TRBV30 to TRBJ2-3; perhaps TRBD2 as D (5 bases). With 5 bases removed from V and 1 base from J, the gap between germline ends came to 7 bases. There are 12 residues in the CDR3. The germline CDR1 and CDR2 sequences are GTSNPN and SVGIG (reference sequence). The CDR3 spells CAWLEGTDTQYF. DNA of the CDR3: TGTGCCTGGCTGGAGGGCACAGATACGCAGTATTTT.

CDR3 nucleotides: TGTGCCAGCAGTTTATTGGAGGGGGAGGGCACCGGGGAGCTGTTTTTT. It translates to CASSLLEGEGTGELFF. The rearrangement uses TRBV28 and TRBJ2-2; tentative D call: TRBD2 (7 bases). The CDR3 loop spans 16 amino acids. CDR1 is MDHEN, CDR2 SYDVKM, per germline. V lost 1 base and J 4 bases, leaving 13 bases between the germline ends.

The chain carries TRBV6-4 and TRBJ2-1, with D maybe TRBD2 (5 bases). Per the germline V gene, CDR1 is MRHNA and CDR2 is SNTAGT. Trimming took off 10 bases at V and 0 bases at J, with 16 bases between the two ends. This CDR3 region has 15 residues. This CDR3 reads CATQAEPSSYNEQFF. CDR3 coding DNA: TGTGCCACTCAAGCGGAGCCGAGCTCCTACAATGAGCAGTTCTTC.

The chain joins TRBV3-1 (or the pseudogene TRBV3-2) to TRBJ2-2; the match to TRBD2 covers 11 bases. This CDR3 is built from 17 residues. V lost 0 bases to trimming and J lost 3 bases; unmatched junction nucleotides: 3. Germline loops: CDR1 LGHDT, CDR2 YNNKEL (reference sequence). In DNA form, the CDR3 reads TGTGCCAGCAGCCAAGATCAGGGACTAGCGGACACCGGGGAGCTGTTTTTT. Translation gives CASSQDQGLADTGELFF.

Worth noting for this clone: The junction and the germline gene differ at one end; a read error may be behind it. This rearrangement joins TRBV12-3 or TRBV12-4 to TRBJ2-1; 8 bases agree with TRBD2. CDR3 length: 13 residues. CDR3 sequence reads: CASRQTSAYLQIF. The CDR3 DNA follows: TGTGCCAGCAGGCAGACTAGCGCCTATCTACAGATCTTC.

Notes on this clone: One end of the junction fails to match germline, which may point to a read error. V usage is TRBV28 and J usage is TRBJ1-1; D perhaps matches TRBD1 (5 bases). From germline, CDR1 is MDHEN and CDR2 SYDVKM. This CDR3 is built from 13 residues. The CDR3 loop is CASISGGNAEAFF. CDR3 sequence (DNA): TGTGCTAGCATAAGCGGGGGGAACGCTGAAGCTTTCTTT.

The chain recombines TRBV3-1 (or the pseudogene TRBV3-2) with TRBJ2-7; TRBD1 aligns across 8 bases. This CDR3 is built from 16 residues. J lost 6 bases, V lost 0 bases, and 10 bases had no gene match. CDR1 and CDR2 (germline): LGHDT, YNNKEL (reference sequence). CDR3 region: CASSQDIRQGASEQYF. The CDR3 nucleotides are TGTGCCAGCAGCCAAGATATTAGGCAGGGGGCGTCCGAGCAGTACTTC.

This rearrangement joins TRBV9 to TRBJ2-1; the match to TRBD2 covers 7 bases. The CDR3 is made up of 14 amino acids. Germline V gives CDR1 SGDLS, CDR2 YYNGEE. V shed 4 bases, J shed 6 bases, and the junction held 7 bases outside the gene matches. The CDR3 is CASSPRGSPNEQFF. The CDR3 coding sequence is TGTGCCAGCAGCCCCCGCGGGAGCCCCAATGAGCAGTTCTTC.

CDR3 nucleotides: TGCAGCGTTGAAGAACAGGGCTTCTATGGCTACACCTTC. Its protein is CSVEEQGFYGYTF. The rearrangement joins TRBV29-1 to TRBJ1-2, with D perhaps matching TRBD1 (6 bases). CDR3 size: 13 residues. CDR1 is SQVTM and CDR2 is ANQGSEA in the germline V gene. Trimming left V 0 bases short and J 4 bases short, with 9 bases between.

This clone appeared once. J is TRBJ2-7 and V is TRBV12-5, with D unclear. Germline V gene data show CDR1 as LGHNT and CDR2 as FRNRAP. Trimming took 6 bases from V and 10 from J, leaving 10 bases between them. There are 10 residues in the CDR3. CDR3 sequence reads: CASGDWSQYF. The CDR3 DNA sequence: TGTGCTAGTGGAGACTGGAGTCAGTACTTC.

This chain connects TRBV28 to TRBJ1-2, with D perhaps TRBD1 (6 bases). Trimming removed 5 bases from V and 8 bases from J, with 15 bases in between. Germline CDR1 is MDHEN and CDR2 is SYDVKM. The CDR3 loop spans 13 amino acids. Here the CDR3 reads CASSLRKGVGYTF. In DNA form, the CDR3 reads TGTGCCAGCAGTCTCCGGAAGGGGGTGGGCTACACCTTC.

This chain joins TRBV27 and TRBJ1-6; D is unclear. The germline gives CDR1 MNHEY, CDR2 SMNVEV (reference sequence). This CDR3 spans 12 amino acids. V gave up 5 bases and J gave up 5 bases, with 4 bases separating them. The CDR3 sequence is CASSTHNSPLHF. The CDR3 DNA sequence: TGTGCCAGCAGTACTCATAATTCACCCCTCCACTTT.

With regard to this clone: Additional DNA sequences in this sample encode the identical CDR3. The rearrangement links TRBV6-5 to TRBJ1-1; 7 positions agree with TRBD1. With 3 bases clipped from V and 3 bases from J, the junction kept 7 bases outside the gene matches. The CDR3 is made up of 15 amino acids. Germline lookup yields CDR1 MNHEY and CDR2 SVGAGI. CDR3 DNA sequence: TGTGCCAGCAGTTATTACGGTCAGGGGGACACTGAAGCTTTCTTT. Encoded protein: CASSYYGQGDTEAFF.